Shown below are 7 T cell receptor beta chains from a single sample sequenced in a study of cytomegalovirus exposure and HLA in healthy donors. PCR employed 60 Vbeta and 13 Jbeta primers. The repertoire was sequenced with immunoSEQ multiplex PCR; TCRdb's copy has only in-frame clones and lacks some. The top ten hold about 1% of the sample, which has about 190,000 clones, approximately 90% seen once. Sequenced input: PBMCs. Every receptor here comes from a boy aged 2 to 10 in good health and CMV-seronegative.

This clone was counted a single time. This sequence joins TRBV7-3 and TRBJ1-1; a weak D match, TRBD1 (6 bases). The V and J ends lost 1 base and 3 bases respectively, with 9 bases between them. This CDR3 is built from 14 residues. Germline V gene lookup returns CDR1 SGHTA and CDR2 FQGTGA. CDR3 in amino acids: CASSLRQADTEAFF. The CDR3 DNA reads TGTGCCAGCAGCTTAAGACAGGCGGACACTGAAGCTTTCTTT.

The V call is TRBV30, the J call TRBJ1-4, with D uncertain. Germline V gives CDR1 GTSNPN, CDR2 SVGIG (reference sequence). This CDR3 has 14 amino acids. The germline V and J ends were trimmed by 2 bases and 4 bases, with 11 bases remaining between them. The CDR3 DNA is TGTGCCTGGAGTAGGGCAGGACTTAATGAAAAACTGTTTTTT. Translated, it gives CAWSRAGLNEKLFF. The full variable domain, completed using reference TRBV30 and TRBJ1-4, is SQTIHQWPATLVQPVGSPLSLECTVEGTSNPNLYWYRQAAGRGLQLLFYSVGIGQISSEVPQNLSASRPQDRQFILSSKKLLLSDSGFYLCAWSRAGLNEKLFFGSGTQLSVL.

This sequence joins TRBV29-1 and TRBJ2-7; tentatively, D is TRBD2 (6 bases). The CDR3 is 13 residues long. Germline V gives CDR1 SQVTM, CDR2 ANQGSEA. V was clipped by 1 base and J by 7 bases, with 14 bases between them. The CDR3 protein is CSVEVVRRGEQYF. The CDR3 DNA reads TGCAGCGTTGAAGTGGTGAGGCGGGGAGAGCAGTACTTC.

The chain combines TRBV9 with TRBJ1-5; 8 bases are a match to TRBD1. Germline V gene data show CDR1 as SGDLS and CDR2 as YYNGEE. The ends lost 5 bases at V and 0 bases at J; junction bases unmatched: 7. The CDR3 sequence is 16 residues long. CDR3 nucleotides: TGTGCCAGCAGTCCAGGACAGGGACCTAGCAATCAGCCCCAGCATTTT. Residues: CASSPGQGPSNQPQHF.

The chain carries TRBV28 and TRBJ1-2, with unresolved D. V lost 9 bases, J lost 3 bases, and 5 bases lay in between. Germline CDR1 is MDHEN and CDR2 is SYDVKM. The CDR3 is made up of 10 amino acids. CDR3 sequence reads: CASSDYGYTF. The CDR3 nucleotides read TGTGCCAGTTCGGACTATGGCTACACCTTC.

This clone came up once. The chain is built from TRBV28 and TRBJ1-2, with 9 positions matching TRBD1. The CDR3 runs to 14 residues. Germline trimming cut 5 bases from V and 8 bases from J; bases unmatched to any gene: 9. CDR1 MDHEN and CDR2 SYDVKM come from the germline V gene. The CDR3 DNA reads as TGTGCCAGCAGTCCCTCCGGGACAGGGACCGGCTACACCTTC. Translating gives CASSPSGTGTGYTF.

This chain connects TRBV14 to TRBJ2-1; TRBD2 might be the D (5 bases). Per germline, CDR1 SGHDN and CDR2 FVKESK. There are 17 residues in the CDR3. V shed 4 bases and J shed 0 bases, with 16 bases lying between them. CDR3 DNA sequence: TGTGCCAGCAGCCTCGACCCCCTCGGAGGCTCCTACAATGAGCAGTTCTTC. Protein sequence: CASSLDPLGGSYNEQFF.